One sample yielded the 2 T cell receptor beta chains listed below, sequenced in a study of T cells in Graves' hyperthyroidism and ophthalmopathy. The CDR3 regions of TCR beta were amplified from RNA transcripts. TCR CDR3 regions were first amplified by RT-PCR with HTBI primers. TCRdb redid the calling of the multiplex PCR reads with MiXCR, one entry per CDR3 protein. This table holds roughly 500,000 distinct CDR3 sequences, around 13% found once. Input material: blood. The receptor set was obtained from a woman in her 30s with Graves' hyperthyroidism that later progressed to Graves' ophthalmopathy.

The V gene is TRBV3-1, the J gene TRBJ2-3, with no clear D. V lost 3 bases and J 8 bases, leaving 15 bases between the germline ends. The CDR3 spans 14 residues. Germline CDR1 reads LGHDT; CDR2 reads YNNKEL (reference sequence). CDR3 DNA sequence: TGTGCCAGCAGCCAGCCGACTCGGGCAGTTACGCAGTATTTT. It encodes CASSQPTRAVTQYF.

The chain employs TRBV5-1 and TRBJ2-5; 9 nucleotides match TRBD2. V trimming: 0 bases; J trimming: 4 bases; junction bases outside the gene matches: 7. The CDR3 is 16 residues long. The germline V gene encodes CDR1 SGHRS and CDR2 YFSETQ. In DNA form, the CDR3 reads TGCGCCAGCAGCTTGGTTAGTAGCGGGAGCCGAGAGACCCAGTACTTC. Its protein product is CASSLVSSGSRETQYF.